This entry lists 15 T cell receptor beta chains sequenced from one sample in a study of blood T cell repertoires in COVID-19 (dated by TCRdb to 2020 to 2021). Libraries came from the immunoSEQ multiplex PCR assay. Here the immuneACCESS table is served through TCRdb, limited to in-frame sequences with V and J called. Missing clones are a known gap in these copies; in checked studies unresolved V genes cover under half, and the rest lacks a known reason. The sample table holds over 250,000 clones, of which 65% to 90% were seen once. More than 4.5% of the sample comes from the top ten. Sequences were obtained from peripheral blood. These TCRs come from a man aged 45-60 years with active or convalescent COVID-19.

The chain is built from TRBV18 and TRBJ2-5; 8 bases agree with TRBD2. V was clipped by 6 bases and J by 3 bases; unmatched bases: 12. This CDR3 has 16 amino acids. From germline, CDR1 is KGHSH and CDR2 LQKENI. The CDR3 here is CASSEAGGLLKETQYF. DNA for the CDR3: TGTGCCAGCTCCGAGGCGGGAGGTCTCCTAAAAGAGACCCAGTACTTC.

The V and J genes are TRBV9 and TRBJ1-1; 7 nucleotides line up with TRBD1. The CDR3 consists of 16 residues. Germline V gene data show CDR1 as SGDLS and CDR2 as YYNGEE. The J segment lost 4 bases and the V segment lost 3 bases, leaving 12 bases of the junction unmatched. This CDR3 is CASSGLQQGSGTEAFF. CDR3 nucleotides: TGTGCCAGCAGCGGGCTACAACAGGGGTCGGGCACTGAAGCTTTCTTT.

The chain carries TRBV4-1 and TRBJ2-1; 7 bases are a match to TRBD2. The CDR3 covers 15 residues. In germline, CDR1 is MGHRA, CDR2 YSYEKL. V lost 1 base and J lost 6; bases outside the gene matches: 6. CDR3 nucleotide sequence: TGCGCCAGCAGCCAAGGTGGTACGGGGGGCAATGAGCAGTTCTTC. Its translation: CASSQGGTGGNEQFF.

The V gene is TRBV28, the J gene TRBJ2-1; D is uncertain. This CDR3 comprises 14 residues. Per germline, CDR1 MDHEN and CDR2 SYDVKM. Trimming shortened V by 7 bases and J by 0 bases, and 10 bases separated the two germline ends. CDR3 sequence: CASTRSNSYNEQFF. CDR3 nucleotide sequence: TGTGCCAGCACTAGATCAAACTCCTACAATGAGCAGTTCTTC. Using reference TRBV28 and TRBJ2-1 for the parts outside the CDR3, the full variable domain is DVKVTQSSRYLVKRTGEKVFLECVQDMDHENMFWYRQDPGLGLRLIYFSYDVKMKEKGDIPEGYSVSREKKERFSLILESASTNQTSMYLCASTRSNSYNEQFFGPGTRLTVL.

The chain couples TRBV24-1 to TRBJ1-2; no reliable D call. Looked up from germline, CDR1 is KGHDR and CDR2 is SFDVKD. V gave up 3 bases and J gave up 4 bases, with 5 bases separating them. The CDR3 has 12 amino acids. In DNA, the CDR3 is TGTGCCACCAGTGATGCGGGCTATGGCTACACCTTC. Translated: CATSDAGYGYTF.

V is TRBV18 and J is TRBJ1-1; possible D gene TRBD1, 5 bases. This CDR3 spans 13 amino acids. The V and J ends lost 6 bases and 1 base respectively, with 9 bases between them. From germline, CDR1 is KGHSH and CDR2 LQKENI. CDR3 nucleotides: TGTGCCAGCTCGGCGACAGCGAACACTGAAGCTTTCTTT. Amino acids: CASSATANTEAFF.

This chain connects TRBV5-4 to TRBJ1-1, with TRBD1 matching over 8 bases. After removal of 4 bases from V and 10 bases from J, the junction contained 9 bases not matched to a gene. Germline V gene data show CDR1 as SGHNT and CDR2 as YYREEE (reference sequence). The CDR3 spans 13 residues. CDR3 coding DNA: TGTGCCAGCAGCGATGACAGGGGAGGGCGAGCTTTCTTT. This gives the protein CASSDDRGGRAFF.

The gene calls are TRBV9 and TRBJ2-5, with 9 bases aligning to TRBD2. Germline CDR1 SGDLS, CDR2 YYNGEE. V shed 5 bases and J 4 bases; nucleotides not matched to a gene: 9. The CDR3 contains 15 residues. The CDR3 bases are TGTGCCAGCAGTTGGGGGACTAGCCAAGGAGAGACCCAGTACTTC. Its protein is CASSWGTSQGETQYF.

The chain carries TRBV6-5 and TRBJ1-1; D is unclear. Looked up from germline, CDR1 is MNHEY and CDR2 is SVGAGI. The CDR3 is 12 amino acids. The ends were cut back, 6 bases at V and 5 bases at J, with 10 bases in the middle. The CDR3 nucleotides read TGTGCCAGCAGGAACGAGGCTACTGAAGCTTTCTTT. It codes for CASRNEATEAFF.

This clone was seen more than once but under ten times. The rearrangement joins TRBV30 to TRBJ1-4; possible D gene TRBD1, 5 bases. V was shortened by 7 bases and J by 3 bases, with 12 bases between the two germline ends. CDR3 length: 13 residues. Germline CDR1 and CDR2: GTSNPN and SVGIG (reference sequence). In nucleotides, the CDR3 is TGTGCCTTAACATCGGGGGCTAATGAAAAACTGTTTTTT. Translating gives CALTSGANEKLFF. The entire variable domain, with the rest obtained from reference TRBV30 and TRBJ1-4, is as follows: SQTIHQWPATLVQPVGSPLSLECTVEGTSNPNLYWYRQAAGRGLQLLFYSVGIGQISSEVPQNLSASRPQDRQFILSSKKLLLSDSGFYLCALTSGANEKLFFGSGTQLSVL.

This clone was recorded once. The chain employs TRBV2 and TRBJ2-3; 8 bases agree with TRBD2. The V gene end was trimmed by 7 bases and the J gene end by 1 base; junction bases not matched to a gene: 4. Germline lookup yields CDR1 SNHLY and CDR2 FYNNEI. The CDR3 spans 14 residues. CDR3 sequence (DNA): TGTGCCAGCAATATAGCGGGGCGCACAGATACGCAGTATTTT. Its protein is CASNIAGRTDTQYF.

V gene TRBV29-1 combines with J gene TRBJ2-7; 11 nucleotides line up with TRBD2. Per the germline V gene, CDR1 is SQVTM and CDR2 is ANQGSEA. After removal of 1 base from V and 0 bases from J, the junction contained 5 bases not matched to a gene. The CDR3 contains 16 residues. CDR3 loop: CSVEGVTSGSSYEQYF. The CDR3 nucleotides are TGCAGCGTTGAAGGGGTAACTAGCGGGAGCTCCTACGAGCAGTACTTC.

J is TRBJ1-2 and V is TRBV19; D gene uncertain. Looked up from germline, CDR1 is LNHDA and CDR2 is SQIVND (reference sequence). This CDR3 spans 14 amino acids. V was clipped by 0 bases and J by 4 bases, with 9 bases between them. CDR3 in amino acids: CASSIDQSGYGYTF. The CDR3 bases are TGTGCCAGTAGTATAGATCAAAGCGGCTATGGCTACACCTTC.

J is TRBJ1-1 and V is TRBV3-1 (or the pseudogene TRBV3-2); D may be TRBD1 (5 bases). Germline values: CDR1 LGHDT, CDR2 YNNKEL (reference sequence). V lost 1 base to trimming and J lost 2 bases, with 14 bases between them. CDR3 size: 16 residues. CDR3 sequence (DNA): TGTGCCAGCAGCCAAGGAAATCAGGGAATCAACACTGAAGCTTTCTTT. This sequence encodes CASSQGNQGINTEAFF.

This clone has more than one count but fewer than ten. J is TRBJ1-5 and V is TRBV28; D might be TRBD1 (6 bases). Per germline, CDR1 MDHEN and CDR2 SYDVKM. With 6 bases removed from V and 2 bases from J, the gap between germline ends came to 14 bases. The CDR3 length is 15 residues. The CDR3 sequence is CASREQGAGNQPQHF. CDR3 coding DNA: TGTGCCAGCAGAGAACAGGGTGCCGGCAATCAGCCCCAGCATTTT.